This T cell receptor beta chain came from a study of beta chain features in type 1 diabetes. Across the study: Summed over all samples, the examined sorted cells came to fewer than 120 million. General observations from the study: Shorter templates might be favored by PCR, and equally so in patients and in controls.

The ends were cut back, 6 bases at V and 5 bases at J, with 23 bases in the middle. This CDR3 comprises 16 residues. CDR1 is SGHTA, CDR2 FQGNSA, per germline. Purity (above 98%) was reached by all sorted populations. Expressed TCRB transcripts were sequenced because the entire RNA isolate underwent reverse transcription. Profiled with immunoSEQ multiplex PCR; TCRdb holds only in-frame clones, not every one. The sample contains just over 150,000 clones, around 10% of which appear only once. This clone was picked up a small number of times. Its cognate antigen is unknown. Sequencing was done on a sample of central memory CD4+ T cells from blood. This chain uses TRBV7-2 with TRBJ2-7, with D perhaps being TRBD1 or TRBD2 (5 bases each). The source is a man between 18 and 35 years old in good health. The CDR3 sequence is CASSRSGPRATHEQYF. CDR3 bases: TGTGCCAGCAGTCGATCGGGGCCCCGAGCGACCCACGAGCAGTACTTC.